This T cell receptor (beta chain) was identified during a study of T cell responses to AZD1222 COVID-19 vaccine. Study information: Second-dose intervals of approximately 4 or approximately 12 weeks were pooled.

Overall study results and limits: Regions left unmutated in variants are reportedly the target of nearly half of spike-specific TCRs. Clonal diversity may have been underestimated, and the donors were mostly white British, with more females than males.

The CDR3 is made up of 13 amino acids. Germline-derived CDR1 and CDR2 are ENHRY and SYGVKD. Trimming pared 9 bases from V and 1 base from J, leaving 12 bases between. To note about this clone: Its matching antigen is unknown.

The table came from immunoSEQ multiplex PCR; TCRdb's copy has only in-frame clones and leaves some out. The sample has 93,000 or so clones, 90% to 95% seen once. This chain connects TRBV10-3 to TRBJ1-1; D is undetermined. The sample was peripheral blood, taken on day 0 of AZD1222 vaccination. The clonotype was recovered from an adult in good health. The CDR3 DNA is TGTGCCATACGGCCCCAATCGAACACTGAAGCTTTCTTT. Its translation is CAIRPQSNTEAFF.